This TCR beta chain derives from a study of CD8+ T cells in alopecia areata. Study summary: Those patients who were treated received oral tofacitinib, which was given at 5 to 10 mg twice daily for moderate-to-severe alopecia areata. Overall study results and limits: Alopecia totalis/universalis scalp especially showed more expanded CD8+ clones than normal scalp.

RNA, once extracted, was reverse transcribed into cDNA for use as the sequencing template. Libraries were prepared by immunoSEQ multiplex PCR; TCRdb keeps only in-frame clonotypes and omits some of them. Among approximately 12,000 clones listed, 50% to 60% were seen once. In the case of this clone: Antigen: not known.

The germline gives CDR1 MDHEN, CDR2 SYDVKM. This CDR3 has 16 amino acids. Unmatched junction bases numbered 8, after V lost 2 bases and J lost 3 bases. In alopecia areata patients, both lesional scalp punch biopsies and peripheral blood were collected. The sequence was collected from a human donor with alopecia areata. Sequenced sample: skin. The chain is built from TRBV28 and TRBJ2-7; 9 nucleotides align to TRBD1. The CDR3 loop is CASSLILGTGLYEQYF. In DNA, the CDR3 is TGTGCCAGCAGTTTAATCCTGGGGACAGGGCTCTACGAGCAGTACTTC.